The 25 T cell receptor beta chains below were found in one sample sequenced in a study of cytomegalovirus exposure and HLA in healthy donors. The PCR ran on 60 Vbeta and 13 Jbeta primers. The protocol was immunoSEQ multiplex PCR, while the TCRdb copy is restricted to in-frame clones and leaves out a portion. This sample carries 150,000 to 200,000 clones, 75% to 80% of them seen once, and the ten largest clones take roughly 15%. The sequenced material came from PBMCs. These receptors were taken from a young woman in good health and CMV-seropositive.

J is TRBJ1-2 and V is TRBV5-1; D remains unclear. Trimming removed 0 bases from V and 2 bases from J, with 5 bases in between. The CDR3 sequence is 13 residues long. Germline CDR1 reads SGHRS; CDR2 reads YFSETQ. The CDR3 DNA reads TGCGCCAGCAGCTTGGGACACAACTATGGCTACACCTTC. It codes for CASSLGHNYGYTF. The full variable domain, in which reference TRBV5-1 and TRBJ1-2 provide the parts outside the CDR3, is KAGVTQTPRYLIKTRGQQVTLSCSPISGHRSVSWYQQTPGQGLQFLFEYFSETQRNKGNFPGRFSGRQFSNSRSEMNVSTLELGDSALYLCASSLGHNYGYTFGSGTRLTVV.

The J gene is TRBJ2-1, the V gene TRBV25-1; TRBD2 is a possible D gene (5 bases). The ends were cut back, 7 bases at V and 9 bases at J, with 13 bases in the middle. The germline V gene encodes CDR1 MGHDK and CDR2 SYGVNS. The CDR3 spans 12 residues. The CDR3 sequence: CASKTPLGEQFF. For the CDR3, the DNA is TGTGCCAGCAAAACACCACTAGGTGAGCAGTTCTTC.

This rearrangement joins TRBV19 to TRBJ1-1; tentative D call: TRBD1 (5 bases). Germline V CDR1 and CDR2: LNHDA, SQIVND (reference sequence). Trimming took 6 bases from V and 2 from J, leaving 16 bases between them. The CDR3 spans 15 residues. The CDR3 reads CASRTLQVLNTEAFF. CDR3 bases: TGTGCCAGTAGGACACTACAGGTCCTTAACACTGAAGCTTTCTTT.

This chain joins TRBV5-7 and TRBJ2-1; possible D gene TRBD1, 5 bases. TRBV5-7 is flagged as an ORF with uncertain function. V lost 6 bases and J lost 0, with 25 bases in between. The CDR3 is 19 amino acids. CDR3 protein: CASKRVRTHKAVSYNEQFF. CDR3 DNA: TGTGCCAGCAAGAGAGTCAGGACACATAAAGCCGTCTCCTACAATGAGCAGTTCTTC.

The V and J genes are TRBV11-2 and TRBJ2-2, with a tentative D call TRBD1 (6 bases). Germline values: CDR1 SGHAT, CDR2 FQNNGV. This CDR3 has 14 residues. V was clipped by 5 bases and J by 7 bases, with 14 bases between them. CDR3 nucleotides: TGTGCCAGCAGCCCCATTAGGGGGTTCGGGGAGCTGTTTTTT. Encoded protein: CASSPIRGFGELFF.

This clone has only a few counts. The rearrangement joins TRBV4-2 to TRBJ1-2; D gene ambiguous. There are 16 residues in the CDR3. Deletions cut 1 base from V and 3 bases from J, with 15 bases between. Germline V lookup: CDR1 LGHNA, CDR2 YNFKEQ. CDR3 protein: CASSQVFFDGDYGYTF. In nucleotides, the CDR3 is TGTGCCAGCAGCCAAGTTTTCTTCGACGGGGACTATGGCTACACCTTC.

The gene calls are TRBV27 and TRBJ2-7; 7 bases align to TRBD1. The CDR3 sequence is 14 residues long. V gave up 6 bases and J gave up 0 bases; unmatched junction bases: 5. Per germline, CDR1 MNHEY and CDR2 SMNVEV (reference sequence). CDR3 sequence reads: CASRAGTDSYEQYF. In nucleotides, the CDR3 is TGTGCCAGCAGAGCCGGGACAGACTCCTACGAGCAGTACTTC.

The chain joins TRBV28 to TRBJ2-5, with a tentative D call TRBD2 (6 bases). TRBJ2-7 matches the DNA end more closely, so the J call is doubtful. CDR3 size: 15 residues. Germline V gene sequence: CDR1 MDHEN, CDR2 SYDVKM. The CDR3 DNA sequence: TGTGCCAGCAGTTCCCCAGGGACTCCGAACTACGAGCAGTACTTC. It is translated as CASSSPGTPNYEQYF.

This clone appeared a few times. The CDR3: CASSLTLQATNQPQHF. DNA of the CDR3: TGTGCCAGCAGCTTGACTTTACAGGCTACTAATCAGCCCCAGCATTTT. The rearrangement uses TRBV5-5 and TRBJ1-5, with a tentative D call TRBD1 (5 bases). The V end lost 1 base, the J end lost 4 bases, and 15 bases lay between the germline ends. The CDR3 runs 16 residues. CDR1 SGHKS and CDR2 YYEKEE come from the germline V gene (reference sequence).

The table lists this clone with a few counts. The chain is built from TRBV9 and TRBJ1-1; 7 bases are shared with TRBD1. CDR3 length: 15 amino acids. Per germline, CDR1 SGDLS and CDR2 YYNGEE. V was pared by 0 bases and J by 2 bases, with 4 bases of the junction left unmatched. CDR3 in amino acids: CASSVGDSVNTEAFF. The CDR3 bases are TGTGCCAGCAGCGTAGGGGACAGCGTTAACACTGAAGCTTTCTTT.

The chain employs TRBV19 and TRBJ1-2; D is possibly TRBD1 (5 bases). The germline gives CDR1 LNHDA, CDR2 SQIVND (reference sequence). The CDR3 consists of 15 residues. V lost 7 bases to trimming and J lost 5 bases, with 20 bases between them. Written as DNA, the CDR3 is TGTGCCAGTACCCAGGGATCGGGTTCTCGGTATGGCTACACCTTC. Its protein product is CASTQGSGSRYGYTF.

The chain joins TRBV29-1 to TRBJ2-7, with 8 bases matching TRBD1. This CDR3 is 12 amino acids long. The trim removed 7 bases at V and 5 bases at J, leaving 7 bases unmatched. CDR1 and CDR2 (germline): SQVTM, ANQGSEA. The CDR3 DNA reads TGCAGCGGGAGGACAGGGAACCACGAGCAGTACTTC. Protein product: CSGRTGNHEQYF.

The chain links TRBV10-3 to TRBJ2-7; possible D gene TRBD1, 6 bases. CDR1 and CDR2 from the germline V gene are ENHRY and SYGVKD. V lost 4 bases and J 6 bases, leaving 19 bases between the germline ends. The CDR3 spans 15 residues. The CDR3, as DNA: TGTGCCATCAGTGCCCAAAACTTACAGGGTGGCGAGCAGTACTTC. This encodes CAISAQNLQGGEQYF.

The CDR3 sequence is CASSQNYGAGEEYEQFF. The CDR3, as DNA: TGTGCCAGCAGCCAAAACTATGGGGCAGGGGAAGAGTATGAGCAGTTCTTC. This chain connects TRBV4-2 to TRBJ2-1, with D possibly TRBD1 on 6 matching bases. The CDR3 totals 17 residues. Looked up from germline, CDR1 is LGHNA and CDR2 is YNFKEQ. Trimming stripped 2 bases from V and 8 bases from J, with 22 bases between.

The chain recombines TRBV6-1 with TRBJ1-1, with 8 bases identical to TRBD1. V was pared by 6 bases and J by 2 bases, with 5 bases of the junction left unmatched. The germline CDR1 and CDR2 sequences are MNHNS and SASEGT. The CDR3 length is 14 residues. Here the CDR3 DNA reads TGTGCCAGCAGGGCGGACAGGGTTAACACTGAAGCTTTCTTT. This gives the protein CASRADRVNTEAFF.

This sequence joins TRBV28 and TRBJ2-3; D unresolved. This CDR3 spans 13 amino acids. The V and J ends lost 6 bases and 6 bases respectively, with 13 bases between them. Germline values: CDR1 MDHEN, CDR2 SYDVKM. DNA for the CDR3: TGTGCCAGCAGACTATACGGTGGGGATACGCAGTATTTT. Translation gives CASRLYGGDTQYF.

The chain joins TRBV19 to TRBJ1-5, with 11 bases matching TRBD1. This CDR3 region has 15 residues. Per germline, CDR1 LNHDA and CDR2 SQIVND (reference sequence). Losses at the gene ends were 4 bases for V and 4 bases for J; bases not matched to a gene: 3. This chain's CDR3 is CASSTGQGGNQPQHF. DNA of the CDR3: TGTGCCAGTAGTACGGGACAGGGGGGAAATCAGCCCCAGCATTTT.

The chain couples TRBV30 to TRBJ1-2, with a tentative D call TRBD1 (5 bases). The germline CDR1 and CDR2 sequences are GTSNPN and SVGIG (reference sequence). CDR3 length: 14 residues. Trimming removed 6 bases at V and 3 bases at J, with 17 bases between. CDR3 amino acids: CACPLDRGDYGYTF. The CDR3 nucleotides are TGTGCCTGTCCTTTGGACCGGGGGGACTATGGCTACACCTTC.

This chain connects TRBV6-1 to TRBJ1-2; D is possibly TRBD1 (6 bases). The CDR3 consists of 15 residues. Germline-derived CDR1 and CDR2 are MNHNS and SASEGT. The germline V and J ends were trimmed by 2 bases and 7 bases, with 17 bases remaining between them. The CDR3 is CASSEQDRARGGYTF. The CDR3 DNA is TGTGCCAGCAGTGAACAGGACAGAGCGAGAGGTGGCTACACCTTC.

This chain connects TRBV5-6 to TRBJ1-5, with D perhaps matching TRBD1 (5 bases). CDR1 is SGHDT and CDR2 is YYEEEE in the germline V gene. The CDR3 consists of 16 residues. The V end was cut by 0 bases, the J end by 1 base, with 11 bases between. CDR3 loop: CASSLGTGLSNQPQHF. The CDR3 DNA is TGTGCCAGCAGCTTGGGTACAGGCCTAAGCAATCAGCCCCAGCATTTT. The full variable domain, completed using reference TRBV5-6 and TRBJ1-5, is DAGVTQSPTHLIKTRGQQVTLRCSPKSGHDTVSWYQQALGQGPQFIFQYYEEEERQRGNFPDRFSGHQFPNYSSELNVNALLLGDSALYLCASSLGTGLSNQPQHFGDGTRLSIL.

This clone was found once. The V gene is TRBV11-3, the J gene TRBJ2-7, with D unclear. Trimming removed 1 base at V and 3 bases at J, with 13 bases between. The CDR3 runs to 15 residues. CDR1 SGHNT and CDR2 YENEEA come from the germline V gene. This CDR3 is CASSLVSTNNYEQYF. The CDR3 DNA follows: TGTGCCAGCAGCTTAGTTTCCACTAACAACTACGAGCAGTACTTC.

CDR3: CASRRDRENTGELFF. The CDR3 DNA sequence: TGTGCCAGTAGGAGGGACAGAGAGAACACCGGGGAGCTGTTTTTT. This chain connects TRBV19 to TRBJ2-2; 7 nucleotides agree with TRBD1. CDR1 and CDR2 (germline): LNHDA, SQIVND (reference sequence). The CDR3 extends over 15 amino acids. J was trimmed by 1 base and V by 6 bases; bases with no gene match: 5. The full variable domain, its missing parts supplied by reference TRBV19 and TRBJ2-2, is DGGITQSPKYLFRKEGQNVTLSCEQNLNHDAMYWYRQDPGQGLRLIYYSQIVNDFQKGDIAEGYSVSREKKESFPLTVTSAQKNPTAFYLCASRRDRENTGELFFGEGSRLTVL.

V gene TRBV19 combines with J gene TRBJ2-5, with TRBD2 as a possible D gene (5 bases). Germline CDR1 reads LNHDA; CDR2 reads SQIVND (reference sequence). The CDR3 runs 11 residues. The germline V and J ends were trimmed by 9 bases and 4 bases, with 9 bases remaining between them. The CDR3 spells CASTAGETQYF. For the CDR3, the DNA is TGTGCCAGCACCGCGGGAGAGACCCAGTACTTC.

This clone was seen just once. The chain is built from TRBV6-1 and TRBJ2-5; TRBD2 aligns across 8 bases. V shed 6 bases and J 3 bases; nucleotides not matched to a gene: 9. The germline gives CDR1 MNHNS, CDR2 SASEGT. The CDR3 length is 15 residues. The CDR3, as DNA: TGTGCCAGCAGAGTAGCGGGGACCCATGAAGAGACCCAGTACTTC. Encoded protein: CASRVAGTHEETQYF.

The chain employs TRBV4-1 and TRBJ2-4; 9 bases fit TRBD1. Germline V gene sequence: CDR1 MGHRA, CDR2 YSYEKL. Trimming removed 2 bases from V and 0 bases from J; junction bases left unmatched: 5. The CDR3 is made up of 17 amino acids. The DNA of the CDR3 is TGCGCCAGCAGCCAATATCCGGGACAGGGAGCCAAAAACATTCAGTACTTC. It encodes CASSQYPGQGAKNIQYF.